Listed here are 31 T cell receptor beta chains from one sample, sequenced in a study of OX40 agonist ivuxolimab in advanced cancers. Profiled with immunoSEQ multiplex PCR; TCRdb holds only in-frame clones, not every one. The table has roughly 50,000 clones, 87% seen once. Sequenced material: CD4+ or CD8+ T cells sorted from blood, taken in a trial of the OX40 agonist ivuxolimab. The source of these receptors is an adult with an advanced solid tumor such as melanoma, head and neck, liver or kidney cancer.

V and J are TRBV5-1 and TRBJ1-2, with TRBD1 matching 8 bases. Per germline, CDR1 SGHRS and CDR2 YFSETQ. This CDR3 comprises 16 residues. V lost 0 bases to trimming and J lost 2 bases; unmatched junction nucleotides: 6. The CDR3 region is CASSLGATGANYGYTF. CDR3 DNA sequence: TGCGCCAGCAGCTTGGGGGCGACAGGGGCCAACTATGGCTACACCTTC.

The rearrangement joins TRBV6-5 to TRBJ1-6; 8 positions agree with TRBD1. Trimming cost V 7 bases and J 9 bases; bases outside gene matches: 2. Germline values: CDR1 MNHEY, CDR2 SVGAGI. The CDR3 is 12 residues long. The CDR3: CASNGQGSPLHF. The CDR3 DNA is TGTGCCAGCAATGGACAGGGTTCACCCCTCCACTTT.

V gene TRBV5-6 combines with J gene TRBJ1-2, with a tentative D call TRBD1 (6 bases). V lost 4 bases, J lost 4 bases, and 17 bases lay in between. Germline CDR1 SGHDT, CDR2 YYEEEE. This CDR3 spans 15 amino acids. The CDR3 DNA sequence: TGTGCCAGCAGCCCCCGGGACATAGGATTCTATGGCTACACCTTC. Protein product: CASSPRDIGFYGYTF. The full variable domain, its missing parts supplied by reference TRBV5-6 and TRBJ1-2, is DAGVTQSPTHLIKTRGQQVTLRCSPKSGHDTVSWYQQALGQGPQFIFQYYEEEERQRGNFPDRFSGHQFPNYSSELNVNALLLGDSALYLCASSPRDIGFYGYTFGSGTRLTVV.

The rearrangement uses TRBV14 and TRBJ2-2, with a possible D match to TRBD1 (6 bases). The CDR3 is 17 residues long. Germline-derived CDR1 and CDR2 are SGHDN and FVKESK. V lost 1 base and J lost 3, with 15 bases in between. CDR3 DNA sequence: TGTGCCAGCAGCCAAGGAGCGGCCTCAGGGGACACCGGGGAGCTGTTTTTT. Translation: CASSQGAASGDTGELFF.

This chain connects TRBV11-3 to TRBJ2-1; 13 bases match TRBD2. The CDR3 totals 15 residues. The ends lost 3 bases at V and 6 bases at J; junction bases unmatched: 2. From germline, CDR1 is SGHNT and CDR2 YENEEA. This chain's CDR3 is CASSLTSGRPNEQFF. The CDR3 DNA is TGTGCCAGCAGCTTGACTAGCGGGAGGCCCAATGAGCAGTTCTTC.

The chain has TRBV12-5 and TRBJ1-4, with D possibly TRBD1 on 6 matching bases. This CDR3 has 16 amino acids. With 1 base removed from V and 5 bases from J, the gap between germline ends came to 14 bases. Germline V lookup: CDR1 LGHNT, CDR2 FRNRAP. This CDR3 reads CASGLDTLQGNEKLFF. The DNA of the CDR3 is TGTGCTAGTGGTTTGGACACGTTACAGGGAAATGAAAAACTGTTTTTT.

This clone was detected a few times. The chain carries TRBV4-3 and TRBJ2-2; D is possibly TRBD2 (6 bases). The V gene lost 0 bases and the J gene lost 3 bases, with 11 bases spanning the gap. Germline V gives CDR1 LGHNA, CDR2 YSLEER. This CDR3 is built from 16 residues. The DNA of the CDR3 is TGCGCCAGCAGCCAAGATGGTTGGGGGGACACCGGGGAGCTGTTTTTT. It is translated as CASSQDGWGDTGELFF.

CDR3 loop: CASSVGQGARYNEQFF. For the CDR3, the DNA is TGTGCCAGCAGCGTAGGGCAGGGGGCCCGATACAATGAGCAGTTCTTC. V usage is TRBV9 and J usage is TRBJ2-1; 8 positions match TRBD1. Germline CDR1 SGDLS, CDR2 YYNGEE. This CDR3 contains 16 residues. V gave up 0 bases and J gave up 4 bases; unmatched junction bases: 6.

The gene calls are TRBV11-2 and TRBJ1-6, with 7 bases aligning to TRBD1. Germline assignment: CDR1 SGHAT and CDR2 FQNNGV. The CDR3 runs to 15 residues. The junction had 6 bases not matched to a gene; V was cut back by 1 base and J by 9 bases. DNA for the CDR3: TGTGCCAGCAGCTTAGGCCCTCCAGGGGGTTCACCCCTCCACTTT. It yields the protein CASSLGPPGGSPLHF.

The genes are TRBV11-2 and TRBJ2-1; D might be TRBD2 (6 bases). Trimming pared 5 bases from V and 0 bases from J, leaving 20 bases between. This CDR3 has 18 residues. Germline lookup yields CDR1 SGHAT and CDR2 FQNNGV. The CDR3 nucleotides read TGTGCCAGCAGCCCCGGGGGTGGGAGGAGGAGCTCCTACAATGAGCAGTTCTTC. Amino acid sequence: CASSPGGGRRSSYNEQFF.

This chain uses TRBV7-9 with TRBJ1-1; 7 nucleotides agree with TRBD1. Trimming at V came to 1 base and at J to 5 bases, leaving 7 bases not matched to a gene. This CDR3 is 15 amino acids long. Germline values: CDR1 SEHNR, CDR2 FQNEAQ (reference sequence). DNA of the CDR3: TGTGCCAGCAGCTTAGGGGACAGTCTGAGGACTGAAGCTTTCTTT. Its translation is CASSLGDSLRTEAFF.

A single count supports this clone. The chain is built from TRBV14 and TRBJ1-5; D is undetermined. Between the trimmed V and J ends, which lost 4 bases and 3 bases, there was a span of 13 bases. Germline CDR1 and CDR2: SGHDN and FVKESK. The CDR3 is 15 residues long. The CDR3 sequence: CASSLTEGLNQPQHF. In nucleotides, the CDR3 is TGTGCCAGCAGCCTAACGGAGGGCCTCAATCAGCCCCAGCATTTT. The whole variable domain, filled in from reference TRBV14 and TRBJ1-5, reads EAGVTQFPSHSVIEKGQTVTLRCDPISGHDNLYWYRRVMGKEIKFLLHFVKESKQDESGMPNNRFLAERTGGTYSTLKVQPAELEDSGVYFCASSLTEGLNQPQHFGDGTRLSIL.

The CDR3 loop is CATSNRIGTSGYNEQFF. In DNA, the CDR3 is TGTGCCACCAGCAACAGGATCGGGACTAGCGGCTACAATGAGCAGTTCTTC. The J gene is TRBJ2-1, the V gene TRBV15, with 11 bases lining up with TRBD2. The germline V gene has CDR1 LNHNV and CDR2 YYDKDF (reference sequence). V lost 4 bases and J lost 3; bases outside the gene matches: 8. The CDR3 runs to 17 residues.

This chain connects TRBV7-2 to TRBJ1-3; no firm D call. V was trimmed by 5 bases and J by 6 bases, leaving 11 bases between them. The CDR3 spans 13 residues. Germline CDR1 is SGHTA and CDR2 is FQGNSA. CDR3 sequence: CASSPLRSNTIYF. Here the CDR3 DNA reads TGTGCCAGCAGCCCGCTCCGGTCAAACACCATATATTTT. The full variable domain, with the rest looked up from reference TRBV7-2 and TRBJ1-3, is GAGVSQSPSNKVTEKGKDVELRCDPISGHTALYWYRQSLGQGLEFLIYFQGNSAPDKSGLPSDRFSAERTGGSVSTLTIQRTQQEDSAVYLCASSPLRSNTIYFGEGSWLTVV.

This chain connects TRBV6-4 to TRBJ2-2; 8 bases align to TRBD1. The germline V gene encodes CDR1 MRHNA and CDR2 SNTAGT. The ends lost 3 bases at V and 10 bases at J; junction bases unmatched: 7. This CDR3 comprises 14 residues. CDR3 residues: CASSETPDREELFF. The CDR3 DNA sequence: TGTGCCAGCAGTGAGACCCCGGACAGGGAGGAGCTGTTTTTT.

In the case of this clone: The final CDR3 position lacks the conserved phenylalanine or tryptophan, pointing to a likely read error. The limits of the CDR3 on the DNA are not certain, so only TCRdb's listed CDR3 is given. The V gene is TRBV27, the J gene TRBJ1-6. CDR1 and CDR2 from the germline V gene are MNHEY and SMNVEV (reference sequence). The CDR3 totals 9 residues, both ends included. The CDR3 reads CASSINGRV.

The gene calls are TRBV29-1 and TRBJ2-3, with 13 bases fitting TRBD2. The CDR3 contains 18 residues. Trimming at V came to 1 base and at J to 0 bases, leaving 7 bases not matched to a gene. CDR1 and CDR2 (germline): SQVTM, ANQGSEA. CDR3 region: CSVEGPRLAGGSTDTQYF. CDR3 coding DNA: TGCAGCGTTGAAGGCCCCCGACTAGCGGGGGGAAGCACAGATACGCAGTATTTT.

The rearrangement joins TRBV7-9 to TRBJ2-6; 7 positions match TRBD1. V lost 5 bases and J lost 0; bases outside the gene matches: 10. Germline CDR1 reads SEHNR; CDR2 reads FQNEAQ (reference sequence). CDR3 length equals 18 residues. The CDR3 loop is CASSPPRQGSSGANVLTF. CDR3 nucleotide sequence: TGTGCCAGCAGCCCGCCCAGACAGGGTAGCTCTGGGGCCAACGTCCTGACTTTC.

This chain connects TRBV30 to TRBJ1-4, with 7 nucleotides matching TRBD1. CDR3 length: 13 amino acids. The germline V gene has CDR1 GTSNPN and CDR2 SVGIG (reference sequence). The V and J ends lost 3 bases and 10 bases, in that order; junction bases with no gene match: 8. CDR3 residues: CAWRRTDRPKLFF. The CDR3, as DNA: TGTGCCTGGAGGCGGACGGACAGGCCAAAACTGTTTTTT.

The J gene is TRBJ1-1, the V gene TRBV4-2; TRBD1 aligns across 8 bases. The junction had 2 bases not matched to a gene; V was cut back by 1 base and J by 4 bases. Per the germline V gene, CDR1 is LGHNA and CDR2 is YNFKEQ. This CDR3 comprises 14 residues. The DNA of the CDR3 is TGTGCCAGCAGCCAAGTTGACAGGGGCACTGAAGCTTTCTTT. Translated: CASSQVDRGTEAFF.

The J gene is TRBJ2-7, the V gene TRBV18; possibly TRBD1 or TRBD2 for D (5 bases each). The V end was cut by 3 bases, the J end by 2 bases, with 17 bases between. This CDR3 has 16 residues. CDR1 and CDR2 (germline): KGHSH, LQKENI. The CDR3: CASSPDEGRITYEQYF. The DNA for the CDR3 is TGTGCCAGCTCACCTGATGAGGGACGGATTACCTACGAGCAGTACTTC.

The chain uses TRBV28 and TRBJ2-5; a possible D gene is TRBD2 (7 bases). CDR1 and CDR2 from the germline V gene are MDHEN and SYDVKM. Trimming pared 7 bases from V and 5 bases from J, leaving 14 bases between. The CDR3 loop spans 13 amino acids. CDR3 DNA sequence: TGTGCCAGCAAGGGGGGGCTGGATGAGACCCAGTACTTC. Translation: CASKGGLDETQYF.

This rearrangement joins TRBV5-4 to TRBJ2-7; either TRBD1 or TRBD2 may supply D (6 bases each). The CDR3 has 12 residues. Germline assignment: CDR1 SGHNT and CDR2 YYREEE (reference sequence). Between the trimmed V and J ends, which lost 4 bases and 4 bases, there was a span of 9 bases. The CDR3 region is CASSRGGYEQYF. The DNA for the CDR3 is TGTGCCAGCAGCCGAGGGGGGTACGAGCAGTACTTC.

This chain joins TRBV6-1 and TRBJ2-4; TRBD1 matches at 9 bases. Germline CDR1 and CDR2: MNHNS and SASEGT. The V segment lost 7 bases and the J segment 7 bases; nucleotides outside the gene matches: 5. The CDR3 spans 13 residues. The CDR3 region has the DNA TGTGCCAGCACCCGGACAGGGGCGAACATTCAGTACTTC. It is translated as CASTRTGANIQYF.

The chain employs TRBV2 and TRBJ2-2; possible D gene TRBD1, 6 bases. Germline V gene lookup returns CDR1 SNHLY and CDR2 FYNNEI. Trimming took 6 bases from V and 2 from J, leaving 13 bases between them. This CDR3 is 15 amino acids long. The CDR3 loop is CASRQGSQNTGELFF. Here the CDR3 DNA reads TGTGCCAGCAGGCAGGGGTCCCAAAACACCGGGGAGCTGTTTTTT.

V gene TRBV7-3 combines with J gene TRBJ1-3; D is uncertain. Germline V lookup: CDR1 SGHTA, CDR2 FQGTGA. The CDR3 runs to 13 residues. The ends were cut back, 5 bases at V and 0 bases at J, with 5 bases in the middle. The CDR3 here is CASSPTSGNTIYF. In nucleotides, the CDR3 is TGTGCCAGCAGCCCAACCTCTGGAAACACCATATATTTT.

The rearrangement links TRBV5-4 to TRBJ1-2, with TRBD1 matching over 7 bases. Germline-derived CDR1 and CDR2 are SGHNT and YYREEE (reference sequence). The CDR3 is 12 amino acids. With V trimmed by 4 bases and J by 8 bases, 5 bases remained unmatched. The CDR3 nucleotides read TGTGCCAGCAGCGTTCAGGGGGGAGGCTACACCTTC. It yields the protein CASSVQGGGYTF.

This sequence joins TRBV7-2 and TRBJ1-5, with D possibly being TRBD1 (6 bases). Germline V gene data show CDR1 as SGHTA and CDR2 as FQGNSA. CDR3 length equals 14 residues. Trimming left V 5 bases short and J 4 bases short, with 12 bases between. The DNA for the CDR3 is TGTGCCAGCAGCAAAGACAGGCCGAATCAGCCCCAGCATTTT. It is translated as CASSKDRPNQPQHF.

This chain joins TRBV9 and TRBJ2-1; 7 positions match TRBD2. CDR1 is SGDLS and CDR2 is YYNGEE in the germline V gene. The CDR3 has 16 residues. J gave up 1 base and V 4 bases, and 8 bases lay outside the gene matches. The CDR3 protein is CASSLRGEGSYNEQFF. The DNA of the CDR3 is TGTGCCAGCAGCCTCCGCGGGGAGGGATCCTACAATGAGCAGTTCTTC.

The V call is TRBV5-4, the J call TRBJ2-2, with D unresolved. CDR1 is SGHNT, CDR2 YYREEE, per germline (reference sequence). Trimming left V 5 bases short and J 4 bases short, with 9 bases between. This CDR3 region has 13 residues. CDR3 in DNA: TGTGCCAGCAGTTTTACGGGCACCGGGGAGCTGTTTTTT. It yields the protein CASSFTGTGELFF.

The chain joins TRBV6-5 to TRBJ1-1, with TRBD1 identical over 7 bases. This CDR3 region has 13 residues. The V gene end was trimmed by 6 bases and the J gene end by 8 bases; junction bases not matched to a gene: 9. The V gene's germline CDR1 is MNHEY and CDR2 SVGAGI. The CDR3 spells CASRSPPTGEAFF. The CDR3 nucleotides read TGTGCCAGCAGAAGCCCTCCGACAGGGGAAGCTTTCTTT.